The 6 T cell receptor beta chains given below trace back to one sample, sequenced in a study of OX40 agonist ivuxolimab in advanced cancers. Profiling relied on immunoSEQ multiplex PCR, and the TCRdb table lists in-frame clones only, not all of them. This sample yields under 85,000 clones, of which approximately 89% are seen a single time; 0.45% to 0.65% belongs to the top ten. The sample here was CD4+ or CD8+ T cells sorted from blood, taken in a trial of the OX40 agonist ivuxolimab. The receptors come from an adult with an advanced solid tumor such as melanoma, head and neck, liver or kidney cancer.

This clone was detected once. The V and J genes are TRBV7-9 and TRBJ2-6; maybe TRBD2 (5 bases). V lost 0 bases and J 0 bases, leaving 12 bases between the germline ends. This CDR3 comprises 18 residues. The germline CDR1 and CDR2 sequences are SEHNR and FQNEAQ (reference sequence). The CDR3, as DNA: TGTGCCAGCAGCTTAGCTGCGGGTTTGACCTCTGGGGCCAACGTCCTGACTTTC. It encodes CASSLAAGLTSGANVLTF.

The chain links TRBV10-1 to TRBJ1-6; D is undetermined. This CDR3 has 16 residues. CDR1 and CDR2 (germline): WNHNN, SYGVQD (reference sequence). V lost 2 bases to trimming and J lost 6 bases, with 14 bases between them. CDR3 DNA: TGCGCCAGCAGTGAGGGTCCCGTAAGCCTTAATTCACCCCTCCACTTT. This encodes CASSEGPVSLNSPLHF.

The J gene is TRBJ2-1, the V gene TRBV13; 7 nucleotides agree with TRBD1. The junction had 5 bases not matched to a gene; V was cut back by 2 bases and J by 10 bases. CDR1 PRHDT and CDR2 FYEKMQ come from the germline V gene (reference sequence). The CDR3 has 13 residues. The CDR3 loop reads CASSLKGAWEQFF. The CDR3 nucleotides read TGTGCCAGCAGCTTAAAGGGGGCTTGGGAGCAGTTCTTC.

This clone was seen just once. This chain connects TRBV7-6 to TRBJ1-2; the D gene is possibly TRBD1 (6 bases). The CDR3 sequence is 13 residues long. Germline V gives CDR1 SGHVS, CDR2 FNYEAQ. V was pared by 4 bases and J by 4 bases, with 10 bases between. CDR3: CASSSGAGYGYTF. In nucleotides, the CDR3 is TGTGCCAGCAGCTCAGGGGCAGGCTATGGCTACACCTTC.

The chain's CDR3 is CASSIGQEYQETQYF. The CDR3 DNA reads TGTGCCAGCAGCATAGGACAGGAGTACCAAGAGACCCAGTACTTC. The chain uses TRBV7-9 and TRBJ2-5; 7 positions match TRBD1. V lost 5 bases and J lost 0; bases outside the gene matches: 6. Germline V gives CDR1 SEHNR, CDR2 FQNEAQ (reference sequence). There are 15 residues in the CDR3.

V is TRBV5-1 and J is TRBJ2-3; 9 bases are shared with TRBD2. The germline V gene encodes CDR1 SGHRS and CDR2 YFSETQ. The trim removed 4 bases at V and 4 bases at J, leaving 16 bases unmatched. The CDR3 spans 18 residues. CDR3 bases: TGCGCCAGCAGCCCGAGATCTGCGGGGGGGCTCGGCCCAGATACGCAGTATTTT. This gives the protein CASSPRSAGGLGPDTQYF.